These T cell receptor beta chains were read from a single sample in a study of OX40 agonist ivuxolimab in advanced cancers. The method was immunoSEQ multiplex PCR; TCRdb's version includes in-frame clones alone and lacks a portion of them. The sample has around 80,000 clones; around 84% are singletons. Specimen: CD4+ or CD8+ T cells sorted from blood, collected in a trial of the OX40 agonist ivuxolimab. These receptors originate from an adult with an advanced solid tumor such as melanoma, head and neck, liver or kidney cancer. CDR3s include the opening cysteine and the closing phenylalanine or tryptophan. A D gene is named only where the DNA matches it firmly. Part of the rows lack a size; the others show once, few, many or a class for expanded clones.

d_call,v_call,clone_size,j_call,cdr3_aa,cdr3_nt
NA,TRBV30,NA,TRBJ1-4,CASPGDANEKLFF,TGTGCCTCACCCGGGGACGCAAATGAAAAACTGTTTTTT
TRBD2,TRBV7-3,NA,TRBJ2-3,CASSPRLAGTDTQYF,TGTGCCAGCAGCCCAAGACTAGCGGGGACAGATACGCAGTATTTT
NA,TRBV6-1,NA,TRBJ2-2,CASAGKLAGELFF,TGTGCCAGCGCAGGGAAATTGGCCGGGGAGCTGTTTTTT
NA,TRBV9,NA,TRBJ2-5,CASSVAVAGLQETQYF,TGTGCCAGCAGCGTAGCGGTCGCGGGCCTCCAAGAGACCCAGTACTTC
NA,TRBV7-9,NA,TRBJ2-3,CASSFTSTETFTDTQYF,TGTGCCAGCAGCTTTACCTCGACCGAAACCTTCACAGATACGCAGTATTTT
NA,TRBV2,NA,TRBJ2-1,CASSPGLRQFF,TGTGCCAGCTCTCCGGGGCTTAGGCAGTTCTTC
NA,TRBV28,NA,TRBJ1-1,CASRLGGKEAFF,TGTGCCAGCAGGCTCGGGGGTAAGGAAGCTTTCTTT
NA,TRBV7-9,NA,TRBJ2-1,CASSSTSYNEQFF,TGTGCCAGCAGCTCGACTAGCTACAATGAGCAGTTCTTC
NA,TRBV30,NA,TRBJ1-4,CAWRGLVGEKLFF,TGTGCCTGGAGGGGCCTAGTTGGTGAAAAACTGTTTTTT
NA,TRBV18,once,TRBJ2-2,CASSPQFGELFF,TGTGCCAGCTCACCCCAGTTCGGGGAGCTGTTTTTT
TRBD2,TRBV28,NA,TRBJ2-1,CASYLAGGEQFF,TGTGCCAGCTATCTAGCGGGAGGTGAGCAGTTCTTC
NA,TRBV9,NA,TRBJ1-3,CASSYGNTIYF,TGTGCCAGCAGCTACGGAAACACCATATATTTT
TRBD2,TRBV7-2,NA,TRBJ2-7,CASSQAGGSYYEQYF,TGTGCCAGCAGCCAAGCGGGAGGCTCTTACTACGAGCAGTACTTC
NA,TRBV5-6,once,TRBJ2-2,CASSPLRGGLTGELFF,TGTGCCAGCAGCCCTCTTAGGGGGGGGCTCACCGGGGAGCTGTTTTTT
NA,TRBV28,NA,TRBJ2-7,CASSSDLIYEQYF,TGTGCCAGCAGTTCGGACCTAATCTACGAGCAGTACTTC
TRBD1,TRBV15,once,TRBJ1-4,CATSRDQLSRDRENEKLFF,TGTGCCACCAGCAGAGATCAACTGTCGCGGGACAGGGAGAATGAAAAACTGTTTTTT
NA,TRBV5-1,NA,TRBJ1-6,CASSPLGLPPLHF,TGCGCCAGCAGCCCGCTGGGCCTTCCACCCCTCCACTTT
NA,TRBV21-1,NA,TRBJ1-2,CASSKAMSRSGGQGAGYTF,TGTGCCAGCAGCAAAGCTATGTCCCGATCTGGGGGACAGGGGGCTGGCTACACCTTC
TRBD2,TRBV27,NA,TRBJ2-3,CASSFGTRRTDTQYF,TGTGCCAGCAGTTTTGGGACTAGGCGCACAGATACGCAGTATTTT
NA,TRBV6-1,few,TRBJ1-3,CASTLDTSGNTIYF,TGTGCCAGCACCTTGGATACGAGTGGAAACACCATATATTTT
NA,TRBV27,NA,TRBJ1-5,CASSPTGGHQPQHF,TGTGCCAGCAGTCCGACCGGGGGGCATCAGCCCCAGCATTTT
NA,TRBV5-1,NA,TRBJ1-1,CASSLTDTEAFF,TGCGCCAGCAGCTTGACGGACACTGAAGCTTTCTTT
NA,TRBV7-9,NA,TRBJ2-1,CASSLLTGRYSRSYNEQFF,TGTGCCAGCAGCTTATTAACTGGTCGTTATAGTCGCTCCTACAATGAGCAGTTCTTC
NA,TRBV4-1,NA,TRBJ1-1,CASSQYRRAAAFF,TGCGCCAGCAGCCAATATAGAAGGGCTGCTGCTTTCTTT
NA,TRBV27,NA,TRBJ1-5,CASTGGGPNQPQHF,TGTGCCAGCACGGGCGGGGGGCCGAATCAGCCCCAGCATTTT
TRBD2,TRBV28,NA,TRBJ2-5,CASLGLAQETQYF,TGTGCCAGCCTCGGACTAGCCCAAGAGACCCAGTACTTC
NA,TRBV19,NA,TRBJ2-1,CASSSNYAGIEQFF,TGTGCCAGTAGCTCAAACTACGCGGGAATTGAGCAGTTCTTC
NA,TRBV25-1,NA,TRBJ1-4,CASSLQGRGEKLFF,TGTGCCAGCAGCTTACAGGGACGGGGGGAAAAACTGTTTTTT
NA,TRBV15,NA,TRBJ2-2,CATKRDFSNTGELFF,TGTGCCACCAAACGGGACTTCTCAAACACCGGGGAGCTGTTTTTT